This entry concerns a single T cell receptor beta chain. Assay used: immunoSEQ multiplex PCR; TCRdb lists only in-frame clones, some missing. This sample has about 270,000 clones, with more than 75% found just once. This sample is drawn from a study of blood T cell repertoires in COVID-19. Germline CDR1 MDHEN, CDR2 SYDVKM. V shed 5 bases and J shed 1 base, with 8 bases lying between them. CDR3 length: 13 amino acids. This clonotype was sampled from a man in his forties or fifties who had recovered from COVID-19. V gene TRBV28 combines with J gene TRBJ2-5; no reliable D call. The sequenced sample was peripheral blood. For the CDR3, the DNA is TGTGCCAGCAGTCGACAACTCCAAGAGACCCAGTACTTC. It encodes CASSRQLQETQYF.